This T cell receptor beta chain was found in a study of regulatory T cells in long-lasting Graves disease. Indicated time point: newly diagnosed GD, antithyroid drugs for less than 3 months. TCR sequences were obtained from RNA taken from PBMCs. This clonotype has a count of ten or more. V was clipped by 0 bases and J by 7 bases; unmatched bases: 4. The CDR3 extends over 15 amino acids. From germline, CDR1 is SGHRS and CDR2 YFSETQ. TCR beta libraries were built with iRepertoire HTBI primers and Arm-PCR of CDR3 regions. TCRdb re-analysed the multiplex PCR reads in MiXCR, keeping a single row per CDR3 protein. The repertoire consists of around 480,000 distinct CDR3 sequences, with around 15% occurring once and the leading ten covering 9.5% to 15%. These data were also reused for a study on T cells in Graves' hyperthyroidism and ophthalmopathy.

The clonotype comes from a man between 40 and 49 years old with Graves disease. This specimen was peripheral blood mononuclear cells (PBMCs), taken at new diagnosis, from a patient treated with antithyroid drugs. The chain links TRBV5-1 to TRBJ2-1; 10 bases are a match to TRBD2. In DNA, the CDR3 is TGCGCCAGCAGCTTGGTAGGGACTAGCGTAAATGAGCAGTTCTTC. This encodes CASSLVGTSVNEQFF. The variable domain in full, completed from reference TRBV5-1 and TRBJ2-1, reads KAGVTQTPRYLIKTRGQQVTLSCSPISGHRSVSWYQQTPGQGLQFLFEYFSETQRNKGNFPGRFSGRQFSNSRSEMNVSTLELGDSALYLCASSLVGTSVNEQFFGPGTRLTVL.